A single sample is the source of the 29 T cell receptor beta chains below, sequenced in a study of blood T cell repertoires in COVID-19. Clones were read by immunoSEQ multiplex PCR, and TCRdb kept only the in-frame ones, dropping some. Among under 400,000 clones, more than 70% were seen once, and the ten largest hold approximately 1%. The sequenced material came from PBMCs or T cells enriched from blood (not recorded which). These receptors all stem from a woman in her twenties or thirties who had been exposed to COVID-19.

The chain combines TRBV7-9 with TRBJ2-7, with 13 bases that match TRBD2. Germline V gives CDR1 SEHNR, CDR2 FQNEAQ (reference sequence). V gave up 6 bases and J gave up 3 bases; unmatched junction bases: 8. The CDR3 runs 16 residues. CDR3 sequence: CASSGGTSGVSYEQYF. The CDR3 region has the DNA TGTGCCAGCAGTGGCGGGACTAGCGGGGTGAGCTACGAGCAGTACTTC.

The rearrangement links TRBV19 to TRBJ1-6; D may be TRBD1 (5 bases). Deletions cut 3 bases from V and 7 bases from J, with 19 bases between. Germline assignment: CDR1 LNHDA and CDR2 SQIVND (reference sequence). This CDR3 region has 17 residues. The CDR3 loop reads CASSIFRSSGGNSPLHF. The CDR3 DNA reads TGTGCCAGTAGTATTTTTCGGTCGTCCGGGGGAAATTCACCCCTCCACTTT. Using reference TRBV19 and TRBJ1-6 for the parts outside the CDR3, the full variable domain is DGGITQSPKYLFRKEGQNVTLSCEQNLNHDAMYWYRQDPGQGLRLIYYSQIVNDFQKGDIAEGYSVSREKKESFPLTVTSAQKNPTAFYLCASSIFRSSGGNSPLHFGNGTRLTVT.

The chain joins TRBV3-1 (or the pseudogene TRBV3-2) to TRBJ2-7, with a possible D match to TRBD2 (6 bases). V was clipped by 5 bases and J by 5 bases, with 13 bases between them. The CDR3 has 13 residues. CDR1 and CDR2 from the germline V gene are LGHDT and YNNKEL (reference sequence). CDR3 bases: TGTGCCAGCAGCACTAGCCGGAAGGACGAGCAGTACTTC. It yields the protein CASSTSRKDEQYF.

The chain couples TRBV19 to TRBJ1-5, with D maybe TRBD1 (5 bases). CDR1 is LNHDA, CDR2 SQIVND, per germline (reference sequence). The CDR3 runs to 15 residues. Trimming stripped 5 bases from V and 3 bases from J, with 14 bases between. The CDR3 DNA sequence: TGTGCCAGTAGTGTGCGGGGCGGAACCAATCAGCCCCAGCATTTT. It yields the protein CASSVRGGTNQPQHF.

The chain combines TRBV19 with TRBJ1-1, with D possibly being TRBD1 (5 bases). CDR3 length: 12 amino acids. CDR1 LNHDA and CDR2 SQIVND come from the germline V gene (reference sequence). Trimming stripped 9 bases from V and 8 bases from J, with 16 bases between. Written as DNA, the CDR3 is TGTGCCAGCTGGGGGGGTCGACGGGAAGCTTTCTTT. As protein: CASWGGRREAFF.

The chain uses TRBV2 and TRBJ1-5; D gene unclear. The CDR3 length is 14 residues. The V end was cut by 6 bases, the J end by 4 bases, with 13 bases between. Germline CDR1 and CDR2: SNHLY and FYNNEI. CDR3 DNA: TGTGCCAGCAGCAGAGACGGCGGGAATCAGCCCCAGCATTTT. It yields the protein CASSRDGGNQPQHF.

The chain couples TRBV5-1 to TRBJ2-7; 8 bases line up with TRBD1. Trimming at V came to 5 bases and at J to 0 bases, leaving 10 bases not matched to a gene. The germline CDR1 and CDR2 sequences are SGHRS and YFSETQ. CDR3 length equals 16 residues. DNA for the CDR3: TGCGCCAGCAGGGATGGCCCCGGGACAGGCTCCTACGAGCAGTACTTC. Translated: CASRDGPGTGSYEQYF.

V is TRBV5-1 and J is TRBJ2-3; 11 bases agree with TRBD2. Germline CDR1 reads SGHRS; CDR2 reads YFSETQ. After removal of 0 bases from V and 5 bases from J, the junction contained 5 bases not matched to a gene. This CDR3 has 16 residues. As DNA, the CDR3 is TGCGCCAGCAGCTTGGGGATTAGCGGGAGGGGAGATACGCAGTATTTT. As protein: CASSLGISGRGDTQYF.

CDR3 loop: CASSQPTVSNTGELFF. The CDR3 DNA sequence: TGCGCCAGCAGCCAGCCGACAGTATCGAACACCGGGGAGCTGTTTTTT. The chain uses TRBV4-1 and TRBJ2-2, with D maybe TRBD1 (5 bases). The germline V and J ends were trimmed by 3 bases and 0 bases, with 11 bases remaining between them. The germline V gene encodes CDR1 MGHRA and CDR2 YSYEKL. The CDR3 has 16 amino acids.

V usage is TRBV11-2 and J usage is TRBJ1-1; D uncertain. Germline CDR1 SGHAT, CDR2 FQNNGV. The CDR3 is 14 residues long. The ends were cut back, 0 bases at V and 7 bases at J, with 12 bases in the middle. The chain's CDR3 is CASSLDRYRFEAFF. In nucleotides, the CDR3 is TGTGCCAGCAGCTTAGATAGGTACAGATTTGAAGCTTTCTTT.

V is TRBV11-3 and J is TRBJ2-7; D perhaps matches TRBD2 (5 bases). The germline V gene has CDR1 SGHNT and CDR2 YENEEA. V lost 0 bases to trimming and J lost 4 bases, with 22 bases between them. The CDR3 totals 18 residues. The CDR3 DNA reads TGTGCCAGCAGCTTAGATCCCACTTCGGGAACTTATATTTACGAGCAGTACTTC. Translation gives CASSLDPTSGTYIYEQYF. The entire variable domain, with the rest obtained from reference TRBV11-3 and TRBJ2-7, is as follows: EAGVVQSPRYKIIEKKQPVAFWCNPISGHNTLYWYLQNLGQGPELLIRYENEEAVDDSQLPKDRFSAERLKGVDSTLKIQPAELGDSAVYLCASSLDPTSGTYIYEQYFGPGTRLTVT.

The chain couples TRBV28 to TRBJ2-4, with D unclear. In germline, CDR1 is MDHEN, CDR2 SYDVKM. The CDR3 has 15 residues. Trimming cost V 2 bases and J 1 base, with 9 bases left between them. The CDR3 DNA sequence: TGTGCCAGCAGTTTACCCCACTATGCCAAAAACATTCAGTACTTC. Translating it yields CASSLPHYAKNIQYF.

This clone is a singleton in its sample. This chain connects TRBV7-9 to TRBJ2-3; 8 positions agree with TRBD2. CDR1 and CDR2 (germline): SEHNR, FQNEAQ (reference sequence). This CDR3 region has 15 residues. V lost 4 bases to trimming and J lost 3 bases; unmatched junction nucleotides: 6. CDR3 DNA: TGTGCCAGCAGCTACCCGGGACTAGAAACAGATACGCAGTATTTT. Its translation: CASSYPGLETDTQYF.

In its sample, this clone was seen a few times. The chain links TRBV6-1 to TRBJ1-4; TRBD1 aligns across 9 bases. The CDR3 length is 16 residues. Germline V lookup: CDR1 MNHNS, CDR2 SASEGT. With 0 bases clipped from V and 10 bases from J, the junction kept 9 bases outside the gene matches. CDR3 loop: CASSEAGGQGAAKLFF. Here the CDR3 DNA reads TGTGCCAGCAGTGAAGCGGGGGGACAGGGAGCGGCAAAACTGTTTTTT.

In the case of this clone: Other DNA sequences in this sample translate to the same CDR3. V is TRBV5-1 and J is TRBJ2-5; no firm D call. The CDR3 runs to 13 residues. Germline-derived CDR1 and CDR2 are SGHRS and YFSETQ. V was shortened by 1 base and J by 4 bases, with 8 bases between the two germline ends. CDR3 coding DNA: TGCGCCAGCAGCTTGTCAGGTCTAGAGACCCAGTACTTC. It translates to CASSLSGLETQYF.

CDR3 DNA sequence: TGTGCCAGCAGCGTAGGGGGACAGGGTTATTCACCCCTCCACTTT. Translating it yields CASSVGGQGYSPLHF. V and J are TRBV9 and TRBJ1-6; 9 bases map to TRBD1. J was trimmed by 8 bases and V by 0 bases; bases with no gene match: 3. Germline V gene data show CDR1 as SGDLS and CDR2 as YYNGEE. This CDR3 spans 15 amino acids.

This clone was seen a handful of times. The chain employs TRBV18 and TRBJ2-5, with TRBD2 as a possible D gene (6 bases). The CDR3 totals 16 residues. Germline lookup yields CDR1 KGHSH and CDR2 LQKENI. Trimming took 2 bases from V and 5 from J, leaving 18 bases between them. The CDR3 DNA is TGTGCCAGCTCACCAGGGCGGATTAACGGAGGGGAGACCCAGTACTTC. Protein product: CASSPGRINGGETQYF.

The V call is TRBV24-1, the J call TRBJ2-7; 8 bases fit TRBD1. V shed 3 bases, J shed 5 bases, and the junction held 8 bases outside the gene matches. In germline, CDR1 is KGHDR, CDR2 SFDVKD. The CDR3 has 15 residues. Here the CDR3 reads CATSDPQGARNEQYF. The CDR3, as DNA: TGTGCCACCAGTGATCCCCAGGGGGCGAGGAACGAGCAGTACTTC.

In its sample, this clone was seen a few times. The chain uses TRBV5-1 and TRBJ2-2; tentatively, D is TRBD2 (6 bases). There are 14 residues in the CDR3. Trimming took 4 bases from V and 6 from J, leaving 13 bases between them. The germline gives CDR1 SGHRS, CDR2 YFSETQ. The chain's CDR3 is CASSGGNWAGELFF. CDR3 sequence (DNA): TGCGCCAGCAGCGGAGGGAATTGGGCCGGGGAGCTGTTTTTT.

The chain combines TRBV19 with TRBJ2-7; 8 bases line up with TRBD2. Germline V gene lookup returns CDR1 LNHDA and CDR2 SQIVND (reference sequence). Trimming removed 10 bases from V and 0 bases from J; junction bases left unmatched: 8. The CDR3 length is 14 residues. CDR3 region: CATALAALSYEQYF. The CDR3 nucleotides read TGTGCCACCGCACTAGCGGCCCTCTCCTACGAGCAGTACTTC.

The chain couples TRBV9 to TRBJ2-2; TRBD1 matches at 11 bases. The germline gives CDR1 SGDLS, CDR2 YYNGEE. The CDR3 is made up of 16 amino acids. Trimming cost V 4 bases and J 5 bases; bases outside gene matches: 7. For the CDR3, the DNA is TGTGCCAGCAGCCCGACCGGGACAGGGGGGACCGGGGAGCTGTTTTTT. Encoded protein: CASSPTGTGGTGELFF.

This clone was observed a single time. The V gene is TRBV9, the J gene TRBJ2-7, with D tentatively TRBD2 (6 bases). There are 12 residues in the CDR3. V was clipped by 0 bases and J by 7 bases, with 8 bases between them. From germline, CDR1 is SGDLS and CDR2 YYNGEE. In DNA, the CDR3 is TGTGCCAGCAGCGTAGACCGGGGGGAGCAGTACTTC. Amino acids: CASSVDRGEQYF. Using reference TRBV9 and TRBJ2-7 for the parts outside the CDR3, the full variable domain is DSGVTQTPKHLITATGQRVTLRCSPRSGDLSVYWYQQSLDQGLQFLIQYYNGEERAKGNILERFSAQQFPDLHSELNLSSLELGDSALYFCASSVDRGEQYFGPGTRLTVT.

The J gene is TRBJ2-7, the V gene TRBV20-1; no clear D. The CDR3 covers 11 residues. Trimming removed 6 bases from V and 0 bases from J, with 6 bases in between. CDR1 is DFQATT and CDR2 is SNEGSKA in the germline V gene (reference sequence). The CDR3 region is CSAEASYEQYF. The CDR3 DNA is TGCAGTGCCGAGGCCTCCTACGAGCAGTACTTC.

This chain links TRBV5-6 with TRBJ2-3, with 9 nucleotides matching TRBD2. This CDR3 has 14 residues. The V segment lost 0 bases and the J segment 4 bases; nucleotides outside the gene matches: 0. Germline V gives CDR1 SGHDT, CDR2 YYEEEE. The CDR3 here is CASSLGGGADTQYF. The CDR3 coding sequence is TGTGCCAGCAGCTTGGGCGGGGGGGCAGATACGCAGTATTTT.

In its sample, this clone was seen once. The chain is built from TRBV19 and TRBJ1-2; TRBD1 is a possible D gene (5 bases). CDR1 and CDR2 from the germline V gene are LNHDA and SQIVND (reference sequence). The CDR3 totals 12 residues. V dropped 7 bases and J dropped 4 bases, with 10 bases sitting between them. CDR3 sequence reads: CASMGPIYGYTF. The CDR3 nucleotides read TGTGCCAGTATGGGGCCGATCTATGGCTACACCTTC.

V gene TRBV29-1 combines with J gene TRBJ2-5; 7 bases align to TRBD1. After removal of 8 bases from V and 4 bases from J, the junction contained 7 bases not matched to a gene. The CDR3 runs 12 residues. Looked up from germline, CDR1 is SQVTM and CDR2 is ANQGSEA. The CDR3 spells CSSRQGGETQYF. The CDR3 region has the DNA TGCAGCTCGCGACAGGGCGGAGAGACCCAGTACTTC.

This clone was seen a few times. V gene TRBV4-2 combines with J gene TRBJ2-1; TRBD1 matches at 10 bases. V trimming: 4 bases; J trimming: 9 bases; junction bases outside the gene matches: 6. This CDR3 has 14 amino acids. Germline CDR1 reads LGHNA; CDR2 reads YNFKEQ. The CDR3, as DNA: TGTGCCAGCAGCCCCGGGACAGGGGAAGGTGAGCAGTTCTTC. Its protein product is CASSPGTGEGEQFF.

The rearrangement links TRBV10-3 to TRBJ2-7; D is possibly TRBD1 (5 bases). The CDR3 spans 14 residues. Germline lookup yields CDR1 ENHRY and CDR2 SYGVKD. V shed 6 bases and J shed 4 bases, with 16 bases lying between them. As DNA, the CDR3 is TGTGCCATCAGGAAGGGGCTGGAAACTTACGAGCAGTACTTC. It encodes CAIRKGLETYEQYF.

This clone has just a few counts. The CDR3 loop reads CASSDLRRGRFYEQYF. The CDR3 nucleotides read TGTGCCAGCAGTGACCTCCGGCGCGGGAGGTTCTACGAGCAGTACTTC. The chain recombines TRBV6-1 with TRBJ2-7; the match to TRBD2 covers 8 bases. Germline CDR1 MNHNS, CDR2 SASEGT. The V and J ends lost 3 bases and 3 bases, in that order; junction bases with no gene match: 10. The CDR3 totals 16 residues.